This T cell receptor (beta chain) was identified in a study of beta chain features in type 1 diabetes. Overall study context: Over all samples combined, fewer than 140,000,000 sorted cells were examined. The study, taken as a whole, reports: Shorter templates might be favored by PCR, and equally so in patients and in controls. These data did not resolve whether HLA type affects TCRB rearrangement.

The investigators reverse transcribed all of the isolated RNA, so they sequenced expressed TCRB transcripts. Produced via immunoSEQ multiplex PCR; TCRdb's table is partial and in-frame only. This table holds fewer than 550,000 clones, 10% to 12% found once. Details on this clone: What it binds is unknown.

V was pared by 6 bases and J by 2 bases, with 4 bases of the junction left unmatched. The CDR3 sequence is 14 residues long. CDR1 and CDR2 (germline): MDHEN, SYDVKM. Sorted CD4+ subsets: naive, central memory, regulatory, stem cell-like memory (CD45RO/CCR7/CD25/CD127/CD95/CD27 panel). V gene TRBV28 combines with J gene TRBJ2-3; 8 bases agree with TRBD1. The sequence was collected from a woman between 18 and 29 years old in good health. Specimen: naive CD4+ T cells from blood. CDR3 DNA sequence: TGTGCCAGCAGACGGGGACAGGTCACAGATACGCAGTATTTT. This translates into CASRRGQVTDTQYF.